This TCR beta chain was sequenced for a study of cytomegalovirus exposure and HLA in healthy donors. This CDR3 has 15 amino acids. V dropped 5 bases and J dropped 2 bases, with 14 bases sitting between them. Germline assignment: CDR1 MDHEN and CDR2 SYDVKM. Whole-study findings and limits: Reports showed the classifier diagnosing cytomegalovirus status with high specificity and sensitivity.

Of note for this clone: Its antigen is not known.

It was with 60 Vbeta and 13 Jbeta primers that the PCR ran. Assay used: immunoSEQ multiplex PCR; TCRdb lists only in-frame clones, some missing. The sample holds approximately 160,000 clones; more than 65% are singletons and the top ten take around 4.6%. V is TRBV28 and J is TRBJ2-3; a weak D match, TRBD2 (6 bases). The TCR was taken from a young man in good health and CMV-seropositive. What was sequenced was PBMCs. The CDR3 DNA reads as TGTGCCAGCAGTACCCCTGCGGGGTTCACAGATACGCAGTATTTT. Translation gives CASSTPAGFTDTQYF.